This is a list of T cell receptor beta chains from one sample in a study of T cell responses to AZD1222 COVID-19 vaccine. Measured with immunoSEQ multiplex PCR; TCRdb has only the in-frame clones, and not every one. The table has tens of thousands of clones, approximately 85% seen once. The sequences come from peripheral blood, collected 28 days after the second AZD1222 dose. These receptors originate from an adult who received the AZD1222 COVID-19 vaccine. Each CDR3 is given with its conserved first and last residue. The order of the fields is D gene, J gene, V gene, clone size, CDR3 protein, CDR3 DNA. A D gene is named only where the DNA matches it firmly. Expanded clones get a size class; other rows say once, few or many, or leave the size out.

D gene: -; J gene: TRBJ1-2; V gene: TRBV28; clone size: -; CDR3 protein: CASRGGLYGYTF; CDR3 DNA: TGTGCCAGCAGAGGAGGTCTCTATGGCTACACCTTC
D gene: -; J gene: TRBJ1-6; V gene: TRBV7-2; clone size: -; CDR3 protein: CASSLMATAINSPLHF; CDR3 DNA: TGTGCCAGCAGCTTAATGGCGACAGCTATAAATTCACCCCTCCACTTT
D gene: -; J gene: TRBJ1-5; V gene: TRBV11-1; clone size: -; CDR3 protein: CASSSVPRGQPQHF; CDR3 DNA: TGTGCCAGCAGCTCCGTCCCCCGGGGTCAGCCCCAGCATTTT
D gene: -; J gene: TRBJ2-7; V gene: TRBV24-1; clone size: -; CDR3 protein: CATSEGRGDEQYF; CDR3 DNA: TGTGCCACCAGTGAAGGCAGGGGGGACGAGCAGTACTTC
D gene: -; J gene: TRBJ2-7; V gene: TRBV4-1; clone size: -; CDR3 protein: CASSQDLTTEGRFEQYF; CDR3 DNA: TGCGCCAGCAGCCAAGATCTCACCACGGAGGGCCGGTTCGAGCAGTACTTC
D gene: -; J gene: TRBJ2-3; V gene: TRBV5-1; clone size: -; CDR3 protein: CASSYGQSMDTQYF; CDR3 DNA: TGCGCCAGCAGCTACGGACAGAGCATGGATACGCAGTATTTT
D gene: -; J gene: TRBJ2-1; V gene: TRBV28; clone size: -; CDR3 protein: CASSLLRTYNEQFF; CDR3 DNA: TGTGCCAGCAGTTTACTTCGCACCTACAATGAGCAGTTCTTC
D gene: -; J gene: TRBJ2-3; V gene: TRBV20-1; clone size: -; CDR3 protein: CSARGVNTQYF; CDR3 DNA: TGCAGTGCTAGGGGCGTTAATACGCAGTATTTT
D gene: -; J gene: TRBJ2-7; V gene: TRBV6-5; clone size: -; CDR3 protein: CASSYSPYDSYEQYF; CDR3 DNA: TGTGCCAGCAGTTACTCACCCTACGACAGCTACGAGCAGTACTTC
D gene: -; J gene: TRBJ1-5; V gene: TRBV5-1; clone size: -; CDR3 protein: CASSLVGEKPQHF; CDR3 DNA: TGCGCCAGCAGCTTGGTGGGGGAAAAGCCCCAGCATTTT
D gene: TRBD2; J gene: TRBJ2-7; V gene: TRBV20-1; clone size: -; CDR3 protein: CSAPWGGEQYF; CDR3 DNA: TGCAGTGCCCCTTGGGGGGGCGAGCAGTACTTC
D gene: -; J gene: TRBJ2-7; V gene: TRBV7-9; clone size: few; CDR3 protein: CASSYSTQFEQYF; CDR3 DNA: TGTGCCAGCAGCTATTCGACCCAGTTCGAGCAGTACTTC
D gene: -; J gene: TRBJ1-5; V gene: TRBV6-1; clone size: -; CDR3 protein: CASSENRDQPQHF; CDR3 DNA: TGTGCCAGCAGTGAAAACAGGGATCAGCCCCAGCATTTT
D gene: TRBD1; J gene: TRBJ1-2; V gene: TRBV18; clone size: -; CDR3 protein: CASSAGLGQGHGYTF; CDR3 DNA: TGTGCCAGCTCTGCAGGATTGGGACAGGGGCACGGCTACACCTTC
D gene: TRBD1; J gene: TRBJ1-5; V gene: TRBV2; clone size: few; CDR3 protein: CASSDYDRDNQPQHF; CDR3 DNA: TGTGCCAGCAGTGATTACGACAGGGACAATCAGCCCCAGCATTTT
D gene: -; J gene: TRBJ1-1; V gene: TRBV11-1; clone size: -; CDR3 protein: CASSLESPTEAFF; CDR3 DNA: TGTGCCAGCAGCTTAGAAAGTCCCACTGAAGCTTTCTTT
D gene: -; J gene: TRBJ1-2; V gene: TRBV9; clone size: -; CDR3 protein: CASAGGGNHGYTF; CDR3 DNA: TGTGCCAGCGCGGGAGGGGGTAACCATGGCTACACCTTC
D gene: -; J gene: TRBJ2-3; V gene: TRBV19; clone size: -; CDR3 protein: CASSIEGSRTRQYF; CDR3 DNA: TGTGCCAGTAGTATAGAAGGGAGTAGGACGCGGCAGTATTTT
D gene: -; J gene: TRBJ1-3; V gene: TRBV15; clone size: -; CDR3 protein: CATSRDWGGYSGNTIYF; CDR3 DNA: TGTGCCACCAGCAGAGATTGGGGGGGTTACTCTGGAAACACCATATATTTT
D gene: -; J gene: TRBJ2-7; V gene: TRBV3-1/TRBV3-2; clone size: -; CDR3 protein: CASSQVAGGGEQYF; CDR3 DNA: TGTGCCAGCAGCCAAGTAGCTGGGGGCGGGGAGCAGTACTTC
D gene: -; J gene: TRBJ1-6; V gene: TRBV5-1; clone size: -; CDR3 protein: CASSLTGYPPLHF; CDR3 DNA: TGCGCCAGCAGCTTAACAGGGTACCCACCCCTCCACTTT
D gene: -; J gene: TRBJ1-1; V gene: TRBV13; clone size: few; CDR3 protein: CASSFDSPEAFF; CDR3 DNA: TGTGCCAGCAGCTTTGACAGCCCTGAAGCTTTCTTT
D gene: -; J gene: TRBJ2-2; V gene: TRBV5-1; clone size: -; CDR3 protein: CASSLVVDTGELFF; CDR3 DNA: TGCGCCAGCAGCTTGGTGGTCGACACCGGGGAGCTGTTTTTT
D gene: TRBD1; J gene: TRBJ2-6; V gene: TRBV5-4; clone size: once; CDR3 protein: CASSLRGGGGANVLTF; CDR3 DNA: TGTGCCAGCAGCTTGAGAGGGGGCGGTGGGGCCAACGTCCTGACTTTC
D gene: TRBD1; J gene: TRBJ1-5; V gene: TRBV7-9; clone size: -; CDR3 protein: CASSLVRGPANQPQHF; CDR3 DNA: TGTGCCAGCAGCTTAGTCAGGGGGCCTGCCAATCAGCCCCAGCATTTT
D gene: TRBD2; J gene: TRBJ2-1; V gene: TRBV6-2/TRBV6-3; clone size: -; CDR3 protein: CASSLRTSGGRSSYNEQFF; CDR3 DNA: TGTGCCAGCAGCCTAAGGACTAGCGGGGGCCGGAGCTCCTACAATGAGCAGTTCTTC
D gene: -; J gene: TRBJ1-5; V gene: TRBV6-5; clone size: -; CDR3 protein: CASGPNQPQHF; CDR3 DNA: TGTGCCAGCGGCCCCAATCAGCCCCAGCATTTT
D gene: -; J gene: TRBJ1-5; V gene: TRBV28; clone size: -; CDR3 protein: CASSLGGRGVSNQPQHF; CDR3 DNA: TGTGCCAGCAGTTTAGGGGGGAGGGGTGTTAGCAATCAGCCCCAGCATTTT
D gene: -; J gene: TRBJ2-2; V gene: TRBV12-5; clone size: -; CDR3 protein: CASGLVVSGTGELFF; CDR3 DNA: TGTGCTAGTGGTTTGGTAGTATCAGGGACCGGGGAGCTGTTTTTT
D gene: -; J gene: TRBJ2-5; V gene: TRBV5-1; clone size: -; CDR3 protein: CASSESYNRWETQYF; CDR3 DNA: TGCGCCAGCAGCGAAAGCTATAATAGATGGGAGACCCAGTACTTC
D gene: -; J gene: TRBJ1-2; V gene: TRBV7-2; clone size: -; CDR3 protein: CASSPESYGYTF; CDR3 DNA: TGTGCCAGCAGCCCCGAGTCCTATGGCTACACCTTC
D gene: -; J gene: TRBJ1-5; V gene: TRBV19; clone size: -; CDR3 protein: CASSTHGDGQPQHF; CDR3 DNA: TGTGCCAGTAGCACCCATGGGGACGGGCAGCCCCAGCATTTT
D gene: TRBD1; J gene: TRBJ1-1; V gene: TRBV6-5; clone size: -; CDR3 protein: CASKLGTANEAFF; CDR3 DNA: TGTGCCAGCAAGCTAGGGACAGCCAATGAAGCTTTCTTT
D gene: -; J gene: TRBJ2-7; V gene: TRBV29-1; clone size: few; CDR3 protein: CSVETLNYEQYF; CDR3 DNA: TGCAGCGTTGAGACCCTAAACTACGAGCAGTACTTC
D gene: -; J gene: TRBJ2-7; V gene: TRBV11-3; clone size: -; CDR3 protein: CASSPGPEVHEQYF; CDR3 DNA: TGTGCCAGCAGCCCGGGACCAGAAGTCCACGAGCAGTACTTC
D gene: TRBD1; J gene: TRBJ1-2; V gene: TRBV5-1; clone size: -; CDR3 protein: CASREGQVLGGYTF; CDR3 DNA: TGCGCCAGCAGAGAAGGACAGGTATTGGGTGGCTACACCTTC
D gene: -; J gene: TRBJ2-2; V gene: TRBV7-9; clone size: -; CDR3 protein: CASSLRTPNTGELFF; CDR3 DNA: TGTGCCAGCAGCCTTCGGACCCCTAACACCGGGGAGCTGTTTTTT
D gene: -; J gene: TRBJ1-5; V gene: TRBV27; clone size: -; CDR3 protein: CASSPGSGSNQPQHF; CDR3 DNA: TGTGCCAGCAGCCCAGGGTCGGGAAGCAATCAGCCCCAGCATTTT
D gene: -; J gene: TRBJ1-4; V gene: TRBV10-1; clone size: once; CDR3 protein: CASSEPEDSIYYEKLFF; CDR3 DNA: TGCGCCAGCAGTGAGCCCGAGGACAGCATCTACTATGAAAAACTGTTTTTT
D gene: -; J gene: TRBJ1-1; V gene: TRBV20-1; clone size: -; CDR3 protein: CSASFFWQGPLNTEAFF; CDR3 DNA: TGCAGTGCTAGTTTCTTTTGGCAGGGACCCTTGAACACTGAAGCTTTCTTT
D gene: TRBD1; J gene: TRBJ1-3; V gene: TRBV7-9; clone size: -; CDR3 protein: CASSQGQHSGNTIYF; CDR3 DNA: TGTGCCAGCAGCCAGGGACAGCACTCTGGAAACACCATATATTTT
D gene: -; J gene: TRBJ1-2; V gene: TRBV7-8; clone size: few; CDR3 protein: CASSLEGFYGYTF; CDR3 DNA: TGTGCCAGCAGCTTAGAGGGGTTCTATGGCTACACCTTC
D gene: -; J gene: TRBJ1-2; V gene: TRBV11-2; clone size: -; CDR3 protein: CASSLDWEYGYTF; CDR3 DNA: TGTGCCAGCAGCTTAGATTGGGAATATGGCTACACCTTC
D gene: -; J gene: TRBJ1-4; V gene: TRBV28; clone size: -; CDR3 protein: CASSPTGGEKLFF; CDR3 DNA: TGTGCCAGCAGCCCGACAGGCGGTGAAAAACTGTTTTTT
D gene: TRBD1; J gene: TRBJ1-2; V gene: TRBV29-1; clone size: -; CDR3 protein: CSVEILTGVYGYTF; CDR3 DNA: TGCAGCGTTGAGATACTTACAGGGGTTTACGGCTACACCTTC
D gene: -; J gene: TRBJ1-5; V gene: TRBV28; clone size: -; CDR3 protein: CASSPDPGRISNQPQHF; CDR3 DNA: TGTGCCAGCAGTCCCGATCCGGGACGTATTAGCAATCAGCCCCAGCATTTT
D gene: -; J gene: TRBJ1-3; V gene: TRBV18; clone size: -; CDR3 protein: CASSPTDSGNTIYF; CDR3 DNA: TGTGCCAGCTCCCCAACTGACTCTGGAAACACCATATATTTT
D gene: -; J gene: TRBJ2-2; V gene: TRBV24-1; clone size: -; CDR3 protein: CATSDSRTVRELFF; CDR3 DNA: TGTGCCACCAGTGATTCCCGGACAGTTAGGGAGCTGTTTTTT